This is a list of T cell receptor beta chains from one sample in a study of immune evolution from preneoplasia to lung adenocarcinoma. TCRdb keeps only in-frame clones here, not all; method: immunoSEQ multiplex PCR. The data show roughly 7,900 clones, approximately 78% seen once. Material for sequencing was FFPE adjacent normal lung tissue. The receptors stem from a person aged 65-85 years with lung adenocarcinoma. Each CDR3 is given with its conserved first and last residue. The order of the fields is D gene, clone size, V gene, J gene, CDR3 length, CDR3 protein, CDR3 DNA. A D gene is named only where the DNA matches it firmly. Where a row states a size, it is once, few, many or the class of an expanded clone; other rows omit it.

>-|-|TRBV5-1|TRBJ2-2|14
CASSADPSGGELFF
TGCGCCAGCAGCGCCGACCCAAGCGGCGGGGAGCTGTTTTTT
>TRBD1|-|TRBV10-3|TRBJ1-5|15
CAISESRGSNQPQHF
TGTGCCATTAGTGAGTCCAGGGGGAGCAATCAGCCCCAGCATTTT
>-|-|TRBV5-1|TRBJ2-2|14
CASSQGVGTGELFF
TGCGCCAGCAGCCAAGGGGTTGGCACCGGGGAGCTGTTTTTT
>TRBD2|-|TRBV7-2|TRBJ2-1|15
CASSLVSGGTKGQFF
TGTGCCAGCAGCTTAGTTAGCGGGGGCACCAAGGGGCAGTTCTTC
>TRBD1|-|TRBV19|TRBJ2-3|15
CASSIGRGLGDTQYF
TGTGCCAGTAGTATCGGCAGGGGGCTGGGAGATACGCAGTATTTT
>-|-|TRBV2|TRBJ2-1|14
CASSPGIAYNEQFF
TGTGCCAGCAGCCCCGGGATTGCCTACAATGAGCAGTTCTTC
>-|-|TRBV20-1|TRBJ2-5|11
CSARNQETQYF
TGCAGTGCTAGGAACCAAGAGACCCAGTACTTC
>TRBD1|once|TRBV7-9|TRBJ2-7|17
CASSWSVGQGSNYEQYF
TGTGCCAGCAGCTGGAGCGTGGGACAGGGCTCCAACTACGAGCAGTACTTC
>-|-|TRBV9|TRBJ2-5|15
CASSVAGTSQETQYF
TGTGCCAGCAGCGTCGCTGGGACGAGTCAAGAGACCCAGTACTTC
>-|-|TRBV11-3|TRBJ1-1|13
CASSRERDTEAFF
TGTGCCAGCAGCAGGGAGAGGGACACTGAAGCTTTCTTT
>-|-|TRBV7-6|TRBJ1-4|15
CASSLEPATNEKLFF
TGTGCCAGCAGCTTAGAGCCTGCAACTAATGAAAAACTGTTTTTT
>-|-|TRBV5-4|TRBJ2-1|16
CASTTKGVYEYNEQFF
TGTGCCAGCACCACCAAGGGGGTCTATGAGTACAATGAGCAGTTCTTC
>-|-|TRBV2|TRBJ2-7|12
CASSGAGYEQYF
TGTGCCAGCAGTGGGGCCGGCTACGAGCAGTACTTC
>-|-|TRBV4-2|TRBJ1-2|13
CASSQEGRTGYTF
TGTGCCAGCAGCCAAGAGGGGAGGACAGGCTACACCTTC
>-|few|TRBV19|TRBJ1-1|11
CASSNSYEAFF
TGTGCCAGTAGTAATTCGTATGAAGCTTTCTTT
>TRBD1|-|TRBV6-5|TRBJ1-1|15
CASSPNRDRVPEAFF
TGTGCCAGCAGCCCTAACCGGGACAGGGTACCTGAAGCTTTCTTT
>TRBD1|-|TRBV11-2|TRBJ2-7|17
CASSPVRGQGTPYEQYF
TGTGCCAGCAGCCCCGTGCGGGGACAGGGTACCCCCTACGAGCAGTACTTC
>TRBD1|few|TRBV7-2|TRBJ1-5|15
CASSLDRGQGQPQHF
TGTGCCAGCAGCTTAGATAGGGGGCAGGGTCAGCCCCAGCATTTT
>TRBD2|medium-sized|TRBV7-6|TRBJ2-7|15
CASSTTAGVAYEQYF
TGTGCCAGCAGCACGACAGCGGGGGTAGCCTACGAGCAGTACTTC
>TRBD1|once|TRBV2|TRBJ1-6|14
CASSGDSLNSPLHF
TGTGCCAGCAGTGGGGACAGCCTTAATTCACCCCTCCACTTT
>TRBD1|-|TRBV2|TRBJ2-1|15
CAIADRDRPGNEQFF
TGTGCCATCGCCGACCGGGACAGGCCTGGAAATGAGCAGTTCTTC
>TRBD2|-|TRBV4-2|TRBJ2-1|16
CASSQDSLASGNEQFF
TGTGCCAGCAGCCAAGATTCTTTGGCTAGCGGAAATGAGCAGTTCTTC
>TRBD1|once|TRBV5-1|TRBJ1-1|15
CASNRDRALNTEAFF
TGCGCCAGTAACCGCGACAGGGCCTTGAACACTGAAGCTTTCTTT
>-|-|TRBV27|TRBJ1-1|15
CASSPSRGLNTEAFF
TGTGCCAGCAGTCCCTCCAGGGGCTTGAACACTGAAGCTTTCTTT
>TRBD1|-|TRBV30|TRBJ2-1|13
CAWTRDRGDEQFF
TGTGCCTGGACAAGAGACAGGGGTGATGAGCAGTTCTTC
>TRBD1|-|TRBV4-1|TRBJ1-3|18
CASSQDPGQDLSGNTIYF
TGCGCCAGCAGCCAGGACCCTGGACAGGACCTCTCTGGAAACACCATATATTTT
>-|once|TRBV28|TRBJ2-7|13
CASRGAESYEQYF
TGTGCCAGCCGGGGGGCAGAATCCTACGAGCAGTACTTC
>TRBD2|-|TRBV25-1|TRBJ2-3|16
CASSQMTSGVTDTQYF
TGTGCCAGCAGTCAGATGACTAGCGGGGTCACAGATACGCAGTATTTT
>TRBD1|-|TRBV7-9|TRBJ2-2|18
CASSLGGNRGRDTGELFF
TGTGCCAGCAGCTTAGGGGGCAACAGGGGGCGCGATACCGGGGAGCTGTTTTTT
>-|-|TRBV7-6|TRBJ2-5|15
CASSQGGQTQETQYF
TGTGCCAGCAGCCAGGGGGGACAGACTCAAGAGACCCAGTACTTC